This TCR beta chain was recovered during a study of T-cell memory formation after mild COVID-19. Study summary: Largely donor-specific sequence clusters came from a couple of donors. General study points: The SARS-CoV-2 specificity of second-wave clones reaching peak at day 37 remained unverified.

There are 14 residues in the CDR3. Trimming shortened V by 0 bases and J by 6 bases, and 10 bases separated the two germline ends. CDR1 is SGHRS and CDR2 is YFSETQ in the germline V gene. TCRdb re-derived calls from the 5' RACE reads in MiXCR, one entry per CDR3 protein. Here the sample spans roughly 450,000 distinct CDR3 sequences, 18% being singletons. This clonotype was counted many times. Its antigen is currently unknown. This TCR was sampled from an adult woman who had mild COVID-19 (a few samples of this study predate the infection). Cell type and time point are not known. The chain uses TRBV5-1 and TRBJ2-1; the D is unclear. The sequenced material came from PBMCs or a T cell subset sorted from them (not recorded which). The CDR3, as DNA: TGCGCCAGCAGCTTGGGGGATTACGCCAATGAGCAGTTCTTC. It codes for CASSLGDYANEQFF.